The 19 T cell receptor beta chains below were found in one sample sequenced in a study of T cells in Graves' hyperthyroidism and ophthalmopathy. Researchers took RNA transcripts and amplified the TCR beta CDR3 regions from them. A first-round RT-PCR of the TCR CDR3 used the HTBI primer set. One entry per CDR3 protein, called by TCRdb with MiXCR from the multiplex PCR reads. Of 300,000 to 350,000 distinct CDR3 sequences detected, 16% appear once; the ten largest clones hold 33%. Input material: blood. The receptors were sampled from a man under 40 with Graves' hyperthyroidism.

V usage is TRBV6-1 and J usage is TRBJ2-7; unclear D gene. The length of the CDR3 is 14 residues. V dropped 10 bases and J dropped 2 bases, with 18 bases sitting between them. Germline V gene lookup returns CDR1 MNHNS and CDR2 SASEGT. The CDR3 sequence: CATTTLLKTYEQYF. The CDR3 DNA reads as TGTGCCACAACCACCCTTCTAAAAACCTACGAGCAGTACTTC.

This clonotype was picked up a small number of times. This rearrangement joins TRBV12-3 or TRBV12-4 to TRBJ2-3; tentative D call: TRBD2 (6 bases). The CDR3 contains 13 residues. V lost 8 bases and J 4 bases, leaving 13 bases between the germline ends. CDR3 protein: CASASGAPDTQYF. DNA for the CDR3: TGTGCCAGCGCCTCGGGAGCTCCAGATACGCAGTATTTT.

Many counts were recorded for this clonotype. The CDR3 loop is CASSVDRAMNTEAFF. The CDR3 nucleotides are TGTGCCAGCAGCGTTGACAGGGCCATGAACACTGAAGCTTTCTTT. The V and J genes are TRBV9 and TRBJ1-1; TRBD1 matches at 7 bases. Germline lookup yields CDR1 SGDLS and CDR2 YYNGEE. Trimming at V came to 2 bases and at J to 0 bases, leaving 4 bases not matched to a gene. The CDR3 has 15 residues.

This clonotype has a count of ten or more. The CDR3 DNA reads TGTGCCAGCAGCTCAGGGGGGGGACAGCCCCAGCATTTT. It translates to CASSSGGGQPQHF. The chain joins TRBV7-3 to TRBJ1-5, with 7 bases matching TRBD1. The CDR3 extends over 13 amino acids. Trimming took 4 bases from V and 7 from J; bases not matched to a gene: 4. The germline V gene has CDR1 SGHTA and CDR2 FQGTGA.

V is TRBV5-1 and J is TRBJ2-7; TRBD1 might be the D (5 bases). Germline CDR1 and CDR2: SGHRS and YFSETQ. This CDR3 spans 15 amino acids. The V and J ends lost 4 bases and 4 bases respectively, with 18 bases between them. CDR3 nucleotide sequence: TGCGCCAGCAGCATAGGGGCCTTAACCCTGTACGAGCAGTACTTC. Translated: CASSIGALTLYEQYF. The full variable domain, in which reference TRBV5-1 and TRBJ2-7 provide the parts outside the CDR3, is KAGVTQTPRYLIKTRGQQVTLSCSPISGHRSVSWYQQTPGQGLQFLFEYFSETQRNKGNFPGRFSGRQFSNSRSEMNVSTLELGDSALYLCASSIGALTLYEQYFGPGTRLTVT.

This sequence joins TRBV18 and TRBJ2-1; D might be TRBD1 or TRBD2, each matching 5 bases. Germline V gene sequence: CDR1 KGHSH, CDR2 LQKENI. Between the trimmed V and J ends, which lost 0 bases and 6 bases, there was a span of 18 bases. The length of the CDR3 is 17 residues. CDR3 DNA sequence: TGTGCCAGCTCACCACCTCTTTACGGCTCTGGGGGCAATGAGCAGTTCTTC. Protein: CASSPPLYGSGGNEQFF.

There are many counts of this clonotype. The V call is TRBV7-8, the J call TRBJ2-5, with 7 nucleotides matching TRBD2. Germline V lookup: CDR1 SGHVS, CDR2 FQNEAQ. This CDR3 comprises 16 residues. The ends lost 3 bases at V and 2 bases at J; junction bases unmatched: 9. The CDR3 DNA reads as TGTGCCAGCAGCTTCCGCCGATGGGGGGGGCAAGAGACCCAGTACTTC. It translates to CASSFRRWGGQETQYF.

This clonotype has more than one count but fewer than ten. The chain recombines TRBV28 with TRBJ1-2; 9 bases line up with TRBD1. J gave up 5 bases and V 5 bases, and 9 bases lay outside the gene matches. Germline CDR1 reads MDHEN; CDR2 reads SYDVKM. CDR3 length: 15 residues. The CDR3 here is CASSAPDRGSYGYTF. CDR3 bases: TGTGCCAGCAGTGCCCCGGACAGGGGCTCATATGGCTACACCTTC.

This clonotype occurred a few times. CDR3 protein: CASSYPVDEQFF. The CDR3 bases are TGTGCCAGCAGTTACCCTGTCGATGAGCAGTTCTTC. The chain is built from TRBV6-2 or TRBV6-3 and TRBJ2-1; D is undetermined. Looked up from germline, CDR1 is MNHEY and CDR2 is SVGEGT. The CDR3 runs to 12 residues. The V and J ends lost 2 bases and 8 bases respectively, with 7 bases between them.

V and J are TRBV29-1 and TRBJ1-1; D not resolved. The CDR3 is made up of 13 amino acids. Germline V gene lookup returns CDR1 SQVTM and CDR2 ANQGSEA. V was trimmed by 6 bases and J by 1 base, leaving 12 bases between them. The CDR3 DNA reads TGCAGCGTGAGCACGGGCCGGAACACTGAAGCTTTCTTT. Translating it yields CSVSTGRNTEAFF.

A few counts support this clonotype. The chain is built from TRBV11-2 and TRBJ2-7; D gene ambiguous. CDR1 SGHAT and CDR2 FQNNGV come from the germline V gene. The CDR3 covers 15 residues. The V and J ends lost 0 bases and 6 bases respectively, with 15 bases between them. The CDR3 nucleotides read TGTGCCAGCAGCTTAGAAGCGATGGCTAGTGGCGAGCAGTACTTC. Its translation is CASSLEAMASGEQYF.

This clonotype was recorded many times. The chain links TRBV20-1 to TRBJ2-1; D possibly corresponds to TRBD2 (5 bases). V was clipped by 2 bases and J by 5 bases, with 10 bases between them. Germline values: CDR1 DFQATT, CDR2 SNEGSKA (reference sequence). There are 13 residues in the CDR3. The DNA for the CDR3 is TGCAGTGCTAGAATGTGGCGGGACAATGAGCAGTTCTTC. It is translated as CSARMWRDNEQFF.

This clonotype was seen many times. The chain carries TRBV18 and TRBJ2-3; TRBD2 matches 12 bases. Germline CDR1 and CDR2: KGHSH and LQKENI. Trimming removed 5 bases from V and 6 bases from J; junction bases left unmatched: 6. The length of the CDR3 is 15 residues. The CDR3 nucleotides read TGTGCCAGCTCATCGACTAGCGGGAGTTCGGATACGCAGTATTTT. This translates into CASSSTSGSSDTQYF.

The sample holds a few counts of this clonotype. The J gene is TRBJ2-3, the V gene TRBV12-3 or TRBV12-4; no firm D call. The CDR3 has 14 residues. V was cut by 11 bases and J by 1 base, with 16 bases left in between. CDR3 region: CALSLGSGTDTQYF. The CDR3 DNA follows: TGTGCCCTCAGCCTGGGGTCCGGCACAGATACGCAGTATTTT.

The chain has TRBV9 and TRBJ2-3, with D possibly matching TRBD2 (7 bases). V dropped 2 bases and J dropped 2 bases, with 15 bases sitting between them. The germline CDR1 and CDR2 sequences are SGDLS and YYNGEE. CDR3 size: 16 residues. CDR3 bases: TGTGCCAGCAGCGTCCGGGGGGCGGGTACCACAGATACGCAGTATTTT. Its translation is CASSVRGAGTTDTQYF.

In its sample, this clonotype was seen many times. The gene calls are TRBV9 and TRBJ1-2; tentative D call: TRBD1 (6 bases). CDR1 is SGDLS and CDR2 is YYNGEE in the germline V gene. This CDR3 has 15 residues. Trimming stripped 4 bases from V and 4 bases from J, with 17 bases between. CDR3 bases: TGTGCCAGCAGCCCTGGAGGGGCAGGGGTCTATGGCTACACCTTC. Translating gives CASSPGGAGVYGYTF. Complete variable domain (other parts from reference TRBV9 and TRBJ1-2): DSGVTQTPKHLITATGQRVTLRCSPRSGDLSVYWYQQSLDQGLQFLIQYYNGEERAKGNILERFSAQQFPDLHSELNLSSLELGDSALYFCASSPGGAGVYGYTFGSGTRLTVV.

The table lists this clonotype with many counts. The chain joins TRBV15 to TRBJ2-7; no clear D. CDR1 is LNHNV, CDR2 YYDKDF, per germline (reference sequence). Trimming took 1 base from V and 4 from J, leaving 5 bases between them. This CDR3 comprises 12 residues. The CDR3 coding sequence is TGTGCCACCAGCAGAGGTAAATACGAGCAGTACTTC. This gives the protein CATSRGKYEQYF.

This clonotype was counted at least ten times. As DNA, the CDR3 is TGTGCCAGCAGCCGGGGACAGGGGGATGGCTACACCTTC. This gives the protein CASSRGQGDGYTF. The rearrangement links TRBV12-3 or TRBV12-4 to TRBJ1-2, with 11 bases fitting TRBD1. J lost 6 bases, V lost 6 bases, and 3 bases had no gene match. CDR3 size: 13 residues.

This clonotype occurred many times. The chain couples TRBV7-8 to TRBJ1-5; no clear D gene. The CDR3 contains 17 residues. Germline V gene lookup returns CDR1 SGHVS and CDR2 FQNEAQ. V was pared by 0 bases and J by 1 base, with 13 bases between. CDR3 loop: CASSLARLQGSNQPQHF. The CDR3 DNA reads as TGTGCCAGCAGCTTAGCGAGACTCCAAGGGAGCAATCAGCCCCAGCATTTT.